This T cell receptor (beta chain) was found in a study of cytomegalovirus exposure and HLA in healthy donors. Findings and limits, study-wide: Reported results showed that the classifier diagnosed cytomegalovirus status with high specificity and sensitivity. Analyzed later, most CMV-associated TCR beta chains appeared HLA-restricted. A later analysis linked more than 15,000 TCR beta sequences to HLA alleles at 0.05 false discovery rate. Listed as cytomegalovirus-associated were 150 to 200 TCR beta chains.

Remarks on this clone: The antigen is undetermined.

With 60 Vbeta and 13 Jbeta primers, the PCR was carried out. The method was immunoSEQ multiplex PCR; TCRdb's version includes in-frame clones alone and lacks a portion of them. The data hold approximately 190,000 clones, with roughly 80% observed a single time. The CDR3 covers 13 residues. In germline, CDR1 is MDHEN, CDR2 SYDVKM. With 11 bases clipped from V and 5 bases from J, the junction kept 6 bases outside the gene matches. This chain uses TRBV28 with TRBJ2-1; 10 positions match TRBD2. This sequence originates from a woman aged 18 to 35 in good health and CMV-seronegative. Sequenced: PBMCs. Written as DNA, the CDR3 is TGTGCCGGGGGGCTAGCGGGAGACAATGAGCAGTTCTTC. This translates into CAGGLAGDNEQFF. Looking up the rest from reference TRBV28 and TRBJ2-1 gives the full variable domain: DVKVTQSSRYLVKRTGEKVFLECVQDMDHENMFWYRQDPGLGLRLIYFSYDVKMKEKGDIPEGYSVSREKKERFSLILESASTNQTSMYLCAGGLAGDNEQFFGPGTRLTVL.